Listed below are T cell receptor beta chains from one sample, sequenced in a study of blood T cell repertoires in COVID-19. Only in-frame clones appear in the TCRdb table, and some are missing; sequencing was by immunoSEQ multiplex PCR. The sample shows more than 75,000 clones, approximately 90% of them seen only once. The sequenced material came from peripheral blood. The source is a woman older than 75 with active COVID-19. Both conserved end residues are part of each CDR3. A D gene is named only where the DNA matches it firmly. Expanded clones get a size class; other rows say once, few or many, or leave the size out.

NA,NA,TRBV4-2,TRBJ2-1,CASSQDSGASGGNEQFF,TGTGCCAGCAGCCAAGATTCGGGGGCTAGCGGCGGGAATGAGCAGTTCTTC
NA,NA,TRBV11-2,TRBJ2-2,CASSLDRGTGTGELFF,TGTGCCAGCAGCTTAGATAGGGGGACGGGCACCGGGGAGCTGTTTTTT
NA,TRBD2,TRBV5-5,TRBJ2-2,CASSLVAGGYTGELFF,TGTGCCAGCAGCTTGGTGGCGGGAGGGTATACCGGGGAGCTGTTTTTT
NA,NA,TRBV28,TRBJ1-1,CASSALLGAPTEAFF,TGTGCCAGCAGTGCTCTACTTGGGGCTCCGACTGAAGCTTTCTTT
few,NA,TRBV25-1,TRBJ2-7,CASSMAGAYEQYF,TGTGCCAGCAGTATGGCAGGGGCCTACGAGCAGTACTTC
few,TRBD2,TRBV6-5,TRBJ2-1,CASSPPGLAGSEQFF,TGTGCCAGCAGTCCCCCGGGACTAGCGGGAAGTGAGCAGTTCTTC
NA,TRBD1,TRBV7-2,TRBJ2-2,CASSSTPGQGWSGELFF,TGTGCCAGCAGCTCTACGCCGGGACAGGGATGGTCCGGGGAGCTGTTTTTT
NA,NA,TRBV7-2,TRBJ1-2,CASSIGHRYGYTF,TGTGCCAGCAGTATCGGACACCGCTATGGCTACACCTTC
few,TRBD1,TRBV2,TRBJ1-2,CASGDRATADYGYTF,TGTGCCAGCGGGGACAGGGCTACGGCCGACTATGGCTACACCTTC
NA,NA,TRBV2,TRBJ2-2,CASGRRTTNTGELFF,TGTGCCTCTGGGCGTAGGACTACCAACACCGGGGAGCTGTTTTTT
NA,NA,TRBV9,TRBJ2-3,CASSVGGYTDTQYF,TGTGCCAGCAGCGTAGGCGGTTACACAGATACGCAGTATTTT
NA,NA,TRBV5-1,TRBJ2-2,CASTGVLTGELFF,TGCGCCAGCACAGGGGTCCTCACCGGGGAGCTGTTTTTT
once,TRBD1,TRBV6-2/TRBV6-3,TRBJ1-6,CASSYGQGGSPLHF,TGTGCCAGCAGTTACGGACAGGGCGGTTCACCCCTCCACTTT
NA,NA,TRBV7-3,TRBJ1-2,CASSLGTSTFNSGYTF,TGTGCCAGCAGCTTAGGGACATCGACATTTAATTCTGGCTACACCTTC
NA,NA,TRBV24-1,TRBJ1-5,CATRRTLLGNQPQHF,TGTGCCACCAGGAGAACTCTTCTCGGCAATCAGCCCCAGCATTTT
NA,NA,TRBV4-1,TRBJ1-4,CASSPKAGFREKLFF,TGCGCCAGCAGCCCCAAGGCAGGGTTTCGCGAAAAACTGTTTTTT
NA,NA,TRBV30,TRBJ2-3,CAWSGARRTQYF,TGTGCCTGGAGTGGGGCTCGGCGCACGCAGTATTTT
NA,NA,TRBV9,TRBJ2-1,CASSVEGSDYNEQFF,TGTGCCAGCAGCGTAGAGGGGTCCGACTACAATGAGCAGTTCTTC
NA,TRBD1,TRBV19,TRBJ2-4,CASSTTGGNGKNIQYF,TGTGCCAGTAGTACAACAGGGGGTAATGGCAAAAACATTCAGTACTTC
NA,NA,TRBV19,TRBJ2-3,CASSIIVTSLGGTQYF,TGTGCCAGTAGTATAATAGTTACCTCCTTGGGGGGTACGCAGTATTTT
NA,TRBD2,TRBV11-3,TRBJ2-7,CASSLGGLAGAYEQYF,TGTGCCAGCAGCTTAGGTGGACTAGCGGGAGCCTACGAGCAGTACTTC
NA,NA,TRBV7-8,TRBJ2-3,CASSLGASTDTQYF,TGTGCCAGCAGCTTAGGGGCAAGCACAGATACGCAGTATTTT
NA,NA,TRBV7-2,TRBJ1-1,CASSLDRDGEAFF,TGTGCCAGCAGCTTAGACAGGGATGGTGAAGCTTTCTTT
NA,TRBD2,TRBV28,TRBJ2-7,CASSSGGSYEQYF,TGTGCCAGCAGCTCCGGGGGGTCCTACGAGCAGTACTTC
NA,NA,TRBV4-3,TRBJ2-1,CASSQDSGTRGYNEQFF,TGCGCCAGCAGCCAAGATAGTGGGACAAGGGGCTACAATGAGCAGTTCTTC
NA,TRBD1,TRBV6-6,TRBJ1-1,CASSGTGMNTEAFF,TGTGCCAGCAGCGGGACAGGGATGAACACTGAAGCTTTCTTT
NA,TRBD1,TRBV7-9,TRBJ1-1,CASSQRQGSNFNTEAFF,TGTGCCAGCAGCCAGCGACAGGGATCAAACTTTAACACTGAAGCTTTCTTT
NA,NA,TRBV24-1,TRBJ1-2,CATSEHGQTGRYGYTF,TGTGCCACCAGTGAGCATGGACAGACGGGTCGATATGGCTACACCTTC
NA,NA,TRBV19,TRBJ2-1,CASSTSGNEQFF,TGTGCCAGTAGTACCTCAGGCAATGAGCAGTTCTTC
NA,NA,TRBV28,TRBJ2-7,CASNQNSYEQYF,TGTGCCAGCAACCAGAACTCCTACGAGCAGTACTTC
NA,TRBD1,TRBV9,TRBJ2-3,CASSVGGQGISNTQYF,TGTGCCAGCAGCGTAGGTGGACAGGGGATATCAAATACGCAGTATTTT
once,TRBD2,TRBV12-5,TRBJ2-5,CASSALAGAQETQYF,TGTGCTAGCAGCGCCCTAGCGGGGGCCCAAGAGACCCAGTACTTC
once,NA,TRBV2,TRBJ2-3,CASIGSGEVFSTDTQYF,TGTGCCAGCATCGGAAGTGGAGAAGTGTTTTCAACAGATACGCAGTATTTT
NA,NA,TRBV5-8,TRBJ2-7,CASSISESDEQYF,TGTGCCAGCAGCATTTCGGAGAGTGACGAGCAGTACTTC
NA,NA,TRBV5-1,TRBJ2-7,CASSLGSVFSSYEQYF,TGCGCCAGCAGCTTGGGTTCCGTCTTTTCCTCCTACGAGCAGTACTTC
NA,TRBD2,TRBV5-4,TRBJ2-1,CASSSGTSAYNEQFF,TGTGCCAGCAGCTCCGGGACTAGCGCTTACAATGAGCAGTTCTTC
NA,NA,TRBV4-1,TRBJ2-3,CASSPAVSSVDTQYF,TGCGCCAGCAGCCCCGCCGTTTCGAGCGTAGATACGCAGTATTTT
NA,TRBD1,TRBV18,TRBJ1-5,CASSSGQGGSQPQHF,TGTGCCAGCTCGTCGGGACAGGGAGGGAGTCAGCCCCAGCATTTT
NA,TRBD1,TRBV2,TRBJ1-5,CASSSGGRGNQPQHF,TGTGCCAGCAGCTCAGGGGGAAGGGGCAATCAGCCCCAGCATTTT
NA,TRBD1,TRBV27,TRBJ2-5,CASRVLGQQETQYF,TGTGCCAGCAGAGTGCTGGGACAGCAAGAGACCCAGTACTTC